The clone carrying this T cell receptor beta chain was observed many times. The antigen is not known. This entry belongs to a study of neurological immune-mediated disorders. Study-wide points: The phylogenetic placement of 18 of 34 multiple sclerosis patients' repertoires in one related-CDR3 cluster constitutes a possible signature.

With 4 bases removed from V and 3 bases from J, the gap between germline ends came to 7 bases. The germline V gene has CDR1 SGHRS and CDR2 YFSETQ. The CDR3 covers 12 residues. The cDNA was generated through 5'RACE incorporating 10-nucleotide random UMIs. TCRdb analysed the 5' RACE reads with MiXCR anew, one entry per CDR3 protein. The sample consists of 50,000 or so distinct CDR3 sequences, 3.6% of them appearing once. Where libraries were unsorted, they were derived from 2 million PBMCs stored at -80 degrees C. This receptor was obtained from a man aged 25-40 years with multiple sclerosis. J is TRBJ1-2 and V is TRBV5-1; possibly TRBD1 for D (5 bases). The source material was PBMCs. The CDR3 coding sequence is TGCGCCAGCAGCCCGGGGGACTATGGCTACACCTTC. Protein sequence: CASSPGDYGYTF.